The rows below give T cell receptor beta chains drawn from one sample of a study of PD-1 blockade in mismatch repair-deficient tumors. Clones were sequenced by immunoSEQ multiplex PCR, and TCRdb holds only the in-frame ones, with some missing. The sample consists of some 120,000 clones, 60% to 85% of them appearing once. Sequenced here: peripheral blood, sampled about 60 weeks after starting pembrolizumab. The origin of the receptors is an adult with mismatch repair-deficient cancer. CDR3s include the opening cysteine and the closing phenylalanine or tryptophan. Each record gives: V gene, J gene, D gene, CDR3 length, clone size, CDR3 DNA, CDR3 protein. The D gene is left open where the match is weak. Clone size appears in some rows only: once, few, many, or a class for an expanded clone.

V: TRBV11-2; J: TRBJ2-3; D: NA; length: 12; size: NA; DNA: TGTGCCAGCAGCTATCCCACAGATACGCAGTATTTT; CDR3: CASSYPTDTQYF
V: TRBV19; J: TRBJ2-7; D: TRBD2; length: 15; size: NA; DNA: TGTGCCAGTAGTATAAATGCGGGGGGAGCTTACGAGCAGTACTTC; CDR3: CASSINAGGAYEQYF
V: TRBV5-6; J: TRBJ2-1; D: TRBD2; length: 14; size: NA; DNA: TGTGCCAGCAGCTTGGCCGGGACTAGCAATGAGCAGTTCTTC; CDR3: CASSLAGTSNEQFF
V: TRBV2; J: TRBJ2-7; D: NA; length: 13; size: NA; DNA: TGTGCCAGCAGTCCAAGGAGCTCCTACGAGCAGTACTTC; CDR3: CASSPRSSYEQYF
V: TRBV10-3; J: TRBJ2-7; D: TRBD2; length: 16; size: NA; DNA: TGTGCCATCAGTGAACCGACTAGCGGAGTCACCTACGAGCAGTACTTC; CDR3: CAISEPTSGVTYEQYF
V: TRBV4-1; J: TRBJ2-1; D: NA; length: 12; size: NA; DNA: TGCGCCAGCAGCCAAGTTTTGGATGAGCAGTTCTTC; CDR3: CASSQVLDEQFF
V: TRBV27; J: TRBJ1-1; D: TRBD1; length: 13; size: NA; DNA: TGTGCCAGCAGTTTCCGGGACAGGGTATTTGCTTTCTTT; CDR3: CASSFRDRVFAFF
V: TRBV7-3; J: TRBJ2-1; D: TRBD2; length: 18; size: NA; DNA: TGTGCCAGCAGCCGCCTGGGGGGCGGGAGGGCCTCCTACAATGAGCAGTTCTTC; CDR3: CASSRLGGGRASYNEQFF
V: TRBV10-1; J: TRBJ2-7; D: TRBD2; length: 14; size: NA; DNA: TGCGCCAGCGTTCCGGGACTAGCGTCTCACGAGCAGTACTTC; CDR3: CASVPGLASHEQYF
V: TRBV19; J: TRBJ2-3; D: TRBD1; length: 14; size: NA; DNA: TGTGCCAGTAGTACCATACAGGGGACAGATACGCAGTATTTT; CDR3: CASSTIQGTDTQYF
V: TRBV11-1; J: TRBJ2-7; D: NA; length: 12; size: NA; DNA: TGTGCCAGCAGCTTAGACGGGAGCGAGCAGTACTTC; CDR3: CASSLDGSEQYF
V: TRBV30; J: TRBJ2-1; D: TRBD2; length: 14; size: NA; DNA: TGTGCCTTTTCGCGGGGACTACTTCCTGATGAGCAGTTCTTC; CDR3: CAFSRGLLPDEQFF
V: TRBV5-4; J: TRBJ2-5; D: NA; length: 14; size: NA; DNA: TGTGCCAGCAGCTTAACAGGCCGCCAAGAGACCCAGTACTTC; CDR3: CASSLTGRQETQYF
V: TRBV2; J: TRBJ2-1; D: TRBD2; length: 16; size: NA; DNA: TGTGCCAGCAGTTATTTCGGAAGCGGGAGTGAGGATGAGCAGTTCTTC; CDR3: CASSYFGSGSEDEQFF
V: TRBV7-3; J: TRBJ2-7; D: TRBD2; length: 16; size: NA; DNA: TGTGCCAGCAGCGGCAGACTAGCGGGAGAAGTCTACGAGCAGTACTTC; CDR3: CASSGRLAGEVYEQYF
V: TRBV13; J: TRBJ2-3; D: NA; length: 12; size: once; DNA: TGTGCCAGCAGCTTAGGAGTAGATACGCAGTATTTT; CDR3: CASSLGVDTQYF
V: TRBV7-9; J: TRBJ2-1; D: NA; length: 15; size: NA; DNA: TGTGCCAGCAGCTTAGGGGTGTATGGGGAGGATGAGCAGTTCTTC; CDR3: CASSLGVYGEDEQFF
V: TRBV10-3; J: TRBJ2-3; D: NA; length: 14; size: NA; DNA: TGTGCCATCAGTGAGGACTCCCACACAGATACGCAGTATTTT; CDR3: CAISEDSHTDTQYF
V: TRBV5-1; J: TRBJ2-3; D: TRBD2; length: 20; size: NA; DNA: TGCGCCAGCAGCTTGGCTCGCCTAGCGGGAAAACAAATACGCACAGATACGCAGTATTTT; CDR3: CASSLARLAGKQIRTDTQYF
V: TRBV16; J: TRBJ1-1; D: NA; length: 12; size: NA; DNA: TGTGCCAGCAGCCAAAGTTTAACTGAAGCTTTCTTT; CDR3: CASSQSLTEAFF
V: TRBV15; J: TRBJ1-4; D: NA; length: 14; size: NA; DNA: TGTGCCACCAGCAGTTTTGGGGCAGGCGAAAAACTGTTTTTT; CDR3: CATSSFGAGEKLFF
V: TRBV10-1; J: TRBJ2-7; D: NA; length: 12; size: NA; DNA: TGCGCCAGCAGAAAAAAAGCGTACGAGCAGTACTTC; CDR3: CASRKKAYEQYF
V: TRBV5-1; J: TRBJ2-3; D: TRBD1; length: 16; size: NA; DNA: TGCGCCAGCAGCTCCGGGGACAGCGCCTACACAGATACGCAGTATTTT; CDR3: CASSSGDSAYTDTQYF
V: TRBV27; J: TRBJ2-1; D: NA; length: 14; size: NA; DNA: TGTGCCAGCAGTTTATCATCCGCGTCCGATGAGCAGTTCTTC; CDR3: CASSLSSASDEQFF
V: TRBV5-1; J: TRBJ2-7; D: NA; length: 11; size: few; DNA: TGCGCCAGCAGAATTAACTACGAGCAGTACTTC; CDR3: CASRINYEQYF
V: TRBV30; J: TRBJ1-4; D: TRBD1; length: 13; size: NA; DNA: TGTGCCTTTTCGACAGGGGGCAATGAAAAACTGTTTTTT; CDR3: CAFSTGGNEKLFF